The TCR beta chain described here comes from a study of blood T cell repertoires in COVID-19. In the authors' methods: Amplifying reference gene primers gave estimates of nucleated cell counts. Repertoires were generated with immunoSEQ multiplex PCR, while TCRdb's copy carries only in-frame clones and drops some. V and J calls plus clone size are reproduced from that table; the DNA served to infer D and trimming. The repertoire has some 97,000 clones, 80% of them found once; the top ten carry about 12%. V was cut by 6 bases and J by 7 bases, with 19 bases left in between. CDR1 and CDR2 from the germline V gene are ENHRY and SYGVKD. CDR3 length: 16 residues.

The V call is TRBV10-3, the J call TRBJ1-6, with unresolved D. Sequencing input: peripheral blood. The receptor comes from an older woman with acute or convalescent COVID-19. CDR3 nucleotide sequence: TGTGCCATCAGACTCGACAAGAGTGAGCGGAATTCACCCCTCCACTTT. This codes for CAIRLDKSERNSPLHF.